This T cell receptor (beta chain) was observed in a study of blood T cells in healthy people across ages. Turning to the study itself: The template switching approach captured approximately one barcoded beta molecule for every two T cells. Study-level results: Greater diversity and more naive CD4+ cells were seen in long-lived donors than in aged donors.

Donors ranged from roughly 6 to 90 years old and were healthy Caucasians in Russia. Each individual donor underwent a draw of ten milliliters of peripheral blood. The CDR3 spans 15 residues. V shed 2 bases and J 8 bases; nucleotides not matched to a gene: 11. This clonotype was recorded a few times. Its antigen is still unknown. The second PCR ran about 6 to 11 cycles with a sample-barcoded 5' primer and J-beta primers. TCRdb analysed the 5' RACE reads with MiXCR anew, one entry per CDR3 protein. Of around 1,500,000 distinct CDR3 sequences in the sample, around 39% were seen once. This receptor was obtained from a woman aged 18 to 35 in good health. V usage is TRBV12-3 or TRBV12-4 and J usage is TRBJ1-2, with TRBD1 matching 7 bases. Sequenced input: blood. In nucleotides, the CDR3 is TGTGCCAGCAGTTTACCCAGGGGGGCGCTGGGGGGCTACACCTTC. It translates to CASSLPRGALGGYTF.